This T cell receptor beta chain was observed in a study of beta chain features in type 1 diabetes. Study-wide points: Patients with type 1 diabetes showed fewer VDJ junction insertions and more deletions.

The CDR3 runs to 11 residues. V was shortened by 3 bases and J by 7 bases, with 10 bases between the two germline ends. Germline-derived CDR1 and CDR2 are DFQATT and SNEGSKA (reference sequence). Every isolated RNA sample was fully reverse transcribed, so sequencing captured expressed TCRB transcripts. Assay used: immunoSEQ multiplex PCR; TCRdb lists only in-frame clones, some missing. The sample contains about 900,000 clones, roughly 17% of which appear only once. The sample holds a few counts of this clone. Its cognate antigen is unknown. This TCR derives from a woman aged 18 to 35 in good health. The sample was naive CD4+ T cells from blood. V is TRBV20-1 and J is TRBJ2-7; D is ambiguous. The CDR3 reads CSASPRREQYF. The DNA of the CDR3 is TGCAGTGCTAGCCCCCGGCGGGAGCAGTACTTC.